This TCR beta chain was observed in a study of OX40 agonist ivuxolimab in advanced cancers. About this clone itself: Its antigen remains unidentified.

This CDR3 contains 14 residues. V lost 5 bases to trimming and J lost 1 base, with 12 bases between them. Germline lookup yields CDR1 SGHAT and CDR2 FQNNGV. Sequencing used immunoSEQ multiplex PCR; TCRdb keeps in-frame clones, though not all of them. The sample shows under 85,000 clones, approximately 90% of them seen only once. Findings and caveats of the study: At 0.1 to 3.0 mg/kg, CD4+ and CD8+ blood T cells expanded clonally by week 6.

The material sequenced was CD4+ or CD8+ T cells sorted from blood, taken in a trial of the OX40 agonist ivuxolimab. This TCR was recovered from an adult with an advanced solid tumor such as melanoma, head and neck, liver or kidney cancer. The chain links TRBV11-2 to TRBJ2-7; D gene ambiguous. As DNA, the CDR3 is TGTGCCAGCAGCCCAACCGTAAGATCCTACGAGCAGTACTTC. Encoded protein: CASSPTVRSYEQYF.